This TCR beta chain stems from a study of tissue T cells after allogeneic stem cell transplantation. Notes on the study in general: In patients and mice, blood and spleen missed much of tissue repertoire. The study did not identify alloreactive or antigen-specific tissue TCRs, and some clones might be persisting host cells.

Losses at the gene ends were 0 bases for V and 3 bases for J; bases not matched to a gene: 5. From germline, CDR1 is GKSSPN and CDR2 SITVG. The CDR3 has 16 amino acids. Sequenced by immunoSEQ multiplex PCR; TCRdb stores in-frame clones only, minus some. The sample contains around 50,000 clones, around 66% of which appear only once. Turning to this clone: Its matching antigen is unknown. All gene names here are mouse names. Read sequence stops 1 residue before the CDR3 end, and the germline J gene provides the missing end.

The sample consisted of sorted cells pooled from one or two spleens. This TCR was recovered from a pool of C57BL/6 mice in good health. The rearrangement links TRBV31 to TRBJ2-1; 10 bases match TRBD2. Incomplete CDR3 DNA: TGTGCCTGGAGTCTAGTACTGGGGGGGAGCTATGCTGAGCAGTTC. Its protein is CAWSLVLGGSYAEQF. The CDR3 as a whole reads CAWSLVLGGSYAEQFF.